This TCR beta chain was profiled in a study of T cell responses to AZD1222 COVID-19 vaccine. The assay was immunoSEQ multiplex PCR, and TCRdb's table has in-frame clones only and misses some. The table shows approximately 140,000 clones, with 80% to 95% occurring only once. Second-dose schedules of about 4 or about 12 weeks were combined. About this clone itself: Its target is unknown.

The CDR3 runs 13 residues. Germline V gene lookup returns CDR1 MNHEY and CDR2 SVGAGI. Between the trimmed V and J ends, which lost 7 bases and 3 bases, there was a span of 12 bases. Whole-study results and caveats: Unmutated variant regions reportedly attract nearly half of all spike-specific TCRs. Spike-wide coverage was observed for vaccine-associated CD4 TCRs, with dominant responses at 160-218 and 743-854. Clonal diversity was possibly underestimated; the donors were predominantly white British and more often female.

This sequence originates from an adult who received the AZD1222 COVID-19 vaccine. Source: peripheral blood, taken 28 days after the second AZD1222 dose. This sequence joins TRBV6-5 and TRBJ1-2, with a weak D call TRBD1 (6 bases). The CDR3 here is CASTTQGYYGYTF. The DNA for the CDR3 is TGTGCCAGCACCACACAGGGTTACTATGGCTACACCTTC.